This is a list of T cell receptor beta chains from one sample in a study of beta chain features in type 1 diabetes. Sequencing was performed with immunoSEQ multiplex PCR; in TCRdb, only in-frame clones are kept and a portion is missing. Of almost 350,000 clones in the sample, less than 9.5% are singletons; the top ten hold around 0.45%. The sequenced sample was central memory CD4+ T cells from blood. Source of these receptors: a woman under 30 in good health. Each CDR3 is given with its conserved first and last residue. A D gene is named only where the DNA matches it firmly. Clone sizes are given selectively: once, few, many, or a class where the clone is expanded.

V gene,J gene,clone size,D gene,CDR3 protein,CDR3 DNA
TRBV6-5,TRBJ1-2,few,NA,CASSAGFIYGYTF,TGTGCCAGCAGCGCAGGATTTATCTATGGCTACACCTTC
TRBV28,TRBJ2-7,few,NA,CATIRDTSSYEQYF,TGTGCCACAATCCGGGACACCAGCTCCTACGAGCAGTACTTC
TRBV5-1,TRBJ2-7,few,TRBD1,CASSLGQAAYEQYF,TGCGCCAGCAGCCTCGGACAGGCCGCCTACGAGCAGTACTTC
TRBV4-3,TRBJ2-7,few,NA,CASSQRVSDYEQYF,TGCGCCAGCAGCCAACGGGTTAGCGACTACGAGCAGTACTTC
TRBV7-2,TRBJ2-1,NA,NA,CASSWVLSDYNEQFF,TGTGCCAGCAGTTGGGTTCTATCTGACTACAATGAGCAGTTCTTC
TRBV5-4,TRBJ2-3,few,NA,CASSLFPGVDTQYF,TGTGCCAGCAGCTTATTTCCGGGAGTAGATACGCAGTATTTT
TRBV16,TRBJ1-5,many,TRBD1,CASRQGGNQPQHF,TGTGCCAGCAGACAGGGGGGCAATCAGCCCCAGCATTTT
TRBV6-5,TRBJ2-1,few,NA,CASRRGGEQFF,TGTGCCAGCAGGAGGGGGGGTGAGCAGTTCTTC
TRBV14,TRBJ2-2,few,NA,CASSQVAWDTGELFF,TGTGCCAGCAGCCAAGTAGCTTGGGACACCGGGGAGCTGTTTTTT
TRBV6-5,TRBJ1-5,NA,TRBD1,CASSDRGGSQPQHF,TGTGCCAGCAGTGACAGGGGAGGAAGTCAGCCCCAGCATTTT
TRBV15,TRBJ2-3,few,NA,CATSRVTGADTQYF,TGTGCCACCAGCAGAGTAACGGGAGCAGATACGCAGTATTTT
TRBV29-1,TRBJ1-1,NA,NA,CSVVMAGDTEAFF,TGCAGCGTTGTGATGGCAGGGGACACTGAAGCTTTCTTT
TRBV14,TRBJ1-1,many,NA,CASSQSGTEAFF,TGTGCCAGCAGCCAATCAGGGACTGAAGCTTTCTTT
TRBV5-1,TRBJ2-1,few,NA,CASSLGGSSYNEQFF,TGCGCCAGCAGCCTGGGGGGAAGCTCCTACAATGAGCAGTTCTTC
TRBV5-4,TRBJ2-1,few,TRBD1,CASSLQGGDNEQFF,TGTGCCAGCAGCTTACAGGGGGGTGACAATGAGCAGTTCTTC
TRBV5-6,TRBJ2-1,NA,NA,CASSLPTGRGYGEQFF,TGTGCCAGCAGCCTCCCCACAGGGAGGGGATATGGTGAGCAGTTCTTC
TRBV6-5,TRBJ1-6,NA,TRBD1,CASSYGGTGNSPLHF,TGTGCCAGCAGTTACGGCGGGACAGGGAATTCACCCCTCCACTTT
TRBV27,TRBJ1-1,many,NA,CASSFGGLNTEAFF,TGTGCCAGCAGTTTCGGGGGGCTGAACACTGAAGCTTTCTTT
TRBV4-2,TRBJ2-3,few,TRBD2,CASSQMPGLAGSTDTQYF,TGTGCCAGCAGCCAAATGCCCGGACTAGCGGGAAGCACAGATACGCAGTATTTT
TRBV6-1,TRBJ2-6,few,NA,CASSADSTSSGANVLTF,TGTGCCAGCAGTGCCGACAGCACATCATCTGGGGCCAACGTCCTGACTTTC
TRBV9,TRBJ1-2,few,NA,CASSVVGGYGYTF,TGTGCCAGCAGCGTAGTTGGAGGATATGGCTACACCTTC
TRBV2,TRBJ1-5,many,NA,CASRLSPTVGQPQHF,TGTGCCAGCAGATTATCGCCCACAGTAGGCCAGCCCCAGCATTTT
TRBV7-2,TRBJ2-7,many,NA,CASKAAGHNEQYF,TGTGCCAGCAAGGCGGCAGGGCATAACGAGCAGTACTTC
TRBV10-3,TRBJ1-2,NA,TRBD1,CAISVWGQGTANYGYTF,TGTGCCATCAGTGTTTGGGGACAGGGCACGGCTAACTATGGCTACACCTTC
TRBV6-5,TRBJ1-5,NA,NA,CASNYRSNQPQHF,TGTGCCAGCAATTATAGGAGCAATCAGCCCCAGCATTTT
TRBV4-2,TRBJ1-2,NA,TRBD1,CASSQDWTGGDYTF,TGTGCCAGCAGCCAAGATTGGACAGGGGGCGACTACACCTTC
TRBV28,TRBJ1-2,NA,NA,CASSPTGFRTYGYTF,TGTGCCAGCAGTCCGACGGGCTTCCGGACTTATGGCTACACCTTC
TRBV7-3,TRBJ2-2,NA,NA,CASSFNANTGELFF,TGTGCCAGCAGCTTTAACGCGAACACCGGGGAGCTGTTTTTT
TRBV7-2,TRBJ1-2,NA,NA,CASTLGVRRYTF,TGTGCCAGCACCTTAGGCGTGAGGCGCTACACCTTC
TRBV28,TRBJ2-5,many,NA,CASSFSYLVPTQYF,TGTGCCAGCAGTTTTTCCTATCTTGTCCCTACCCAGTACTTC